These 21 T cell receptor beta chains were all obtained from the same sample, sequenced in a study of spatial heterogeneity in lung cancer. Antigens of these TCRs are unknown. The time point was: sample taken at primary tumor resection. TCRdb reprocessed the 5' RACE reads via MiXCR and lists one record per CDR3 protein. This table holds 1,500 or so distinct CDR3 sequences, approximately 15% found once. Findings and limits, study-wide: One measure, the expanded intratumoral alpha and beta TCR count, tracked tumor mutation counts.

Sequences were derived from lung tumor tissue, sampled at surgery. These receptors originate from a male donor with early-stage non-small cell lung cancer.

This clonotype is judged large. In a library made to pick up alpha chains, this beta chain is a stray read with a size that means little. CDR3 nucleotides: TGTGCCAGCAGCTTAGCGTGGGGCAGCACAGATACGCAGTATTTT. This translates into CASSLAWGSTDTQYF. The V call is TRBV7-2, the J call TRBJ2-3; D may be TRBD1 (5 bases). The CDR3 loop spans 15 amino acids. Germline-derived CDR1 and CDR2 are SGHTA and FQGNSA. The V gene lost 0 bases and the J gene lost 0 bases, with 7 bases spanning the gap.

This clonotype ranks as medium-sized. This beta chain turned up in a library designed for alpha chains; as an off-target read, its abundance says little. V and J are TRBV29-1 and TRBJ2-1; 12 bases line up with TRBD2. Germline V gene lookup returns CDR1 SQVTM and CDR2 ANQGSEA. The CDR3 sequence is 17 residues long. The J segment lost 5 bases and the V segment lost 6 bases, leaving 14 bases of the junction unmatched. The DNA for the CDR3 is TGCAGCGTAGGTGGACTAGCGGGGTTTAATCGGAACAATGAGCAGTTCTTC. Translated: CSVGGLAGFNRNNEQFF.

This clonotype is large within its sample. This beta chain lies outside the target of a library built for alpha chains; its clone size means little. The chain links TRBV28 to TRBJ2-1, with D maybe TRBD2 (6 bases). Trimming took 6 bases from V and 4 from J, leaving 13 bases between them. This CDR3 has 14 amino acids. CDR1 and CDR2 from the germline V gene are MDHEN and SYDVKM. The CDR3 bases are TGTGCCAGCAGACTAGCCCAAGGTTACAATGAGCAGTTCTTC. Encoded protein: CASRLAQGYNEQFF.

This clonotype counts as medium-sized. The library was designed around alpha chains, so this beta chain is a stray read whose abundance carries little weight. This rearrangement joins TRBV9 to TRBJ2-5; 8 bases line up with TRBD2. Trimming removed 4 bases from V and 5 bases from J; junction bases left unmatched: 13. Germline V gives CDR1 SGDLS, CDR2 YYNGEE. The CDR3 has 16 amino acids. Written as DNA, the CDR3 is TGTGCCAGCAGCCCCCTTTCGGGGGGGCCCGGGGAGACCCAGTACTTC. Protein product: CASSPLSGGPGETQYF.

As for this clonotype: This beta chain lies outside the target of a library built for alpha chains; its clone size means little. This chain uses TRBV5-1 with TRBJ2-5; D gene uncertain. Germline assignment: CDR1 SGHRS and CDR2 YFSETQ. Trimming removed 4 bases at V and 1 base at J, with 5 bases between. This CDR3 comprises 12 residues. The CDR3 is CASSLVQETQYF. The CDR3 region has the DNA TGCGCCAGCAGCCTGGTCCAAGAGACCCAGTACTTC.

This clonotype qualifies as medium-sized (0.01 to 0.1%). In a library made to pick up alpha chains, this beta chain is a stray read with a size that means little. The V call is TRBV20-1, the J call TRBJ1-6, with D unresolved. The CDR3 extends over 16 amino acids. Trimming removed 5 bases at V and 0 bases at J, with 14 bases between. CDR1 and CDR2 from the germline V gene are DFQATT and SNEGSKA (reference sequence). The CDR3 is CSARREIGSYNSPLHF. CDR3 bases: TGCAGTGCTCGGAGAGAGATTGGCTCCTATAATTCACCCCTCCACTTT.

Turning to this clonotype: This beta chain appears as a stray read in a library generated for alpha chains; its size is not informative. This sequence joins TRBV29-1 and TRBJ2-7; D may be TRBD1 (6 bases). Germline loops: CDR1 SQVTM, CDR2 ANQGSEA. V dropped 3 bases and J dropped 6 bases, with 9 bases sitting between them. The CDR3 runs to 11 residues. CDR3 in amino acids: CSVDVRGEQYF. CDR3 sequence (DNA): TGCAGCGTTGACGTCAGGGGCGAGCAGTACTTC.

Worth noting for this clonotype: This beta chain came through as a stray read in a library set up for alpha chains, and its size says little. This sequence joins TRBV20-1 and TRBJ1-5; D perhaps matches TRBD1 (5 bases). This CDR3 region has 12 residues. V lost 6 bases and J lost 5, with 11 bases in between. Looked up from germline, CDR1 is DFQATT and CDR2 is SNEGSKA (reference sequence). CDR3 loop: CSAMTADQPQHF. CDR3 sequence (DNA): TGCAGTGCAATGACAGCCGATCAGCCCCAGCATTTT.

This clonotype has just a few counts. This beta chain is a stray sequence in a library constructed for alpha chains; its clone size is not meaningful. The V and J genes are TRBV12-2 and TRBJ2-7; the table's D call, TRBD2, has no DNA check behind it. TRBV12-2 is a pseudogene segment. CDR3 length: 20 amino acids. The CDR3 coding sequence is TGTGCAAGTCGCTCCCCCGTAGGGTCCCTAGGGCTAGCGGGCGACTACGAGCAGTACTTC. Translation: CASRSPVGSLGLAGDYEQYF.

As concerns this clonotype: The library was prepared for alpha chains; this beta chain is a stray read, so its frequency means little. The rearrangement links TRBV28 to TRBJ2-1; 8 nucleotides line up with TRBD2. Looked up from germline, CDR1 is MDHEN and CDR2 is SYDVKM. This CDR3 has 14 residues. Losses at the gene ends were 6 bases for V and 7 bases for J; bases not matched to a gene: 8. CDR3 region: CASSTSGGGNEQFF. CDR3 coding DNA: TGTGCCAGCAGCACTAGCGGAGGGGGGAATGAGCAGTTCTTC.

A word on this clonotype: This beta chain represents an off-target read in a library built for alpha chains; its size is of limited meaning. The gene calls are TRBV6-2 or TRBV6-3 and TRBJ2-3; D perhaps matches TRBD1 (6 bases). Germline CDR1 is MNHEY and CDR2 is SVGEGT. The CDR3 has 14 amino acids. The V end lost 0 bases, the J end lost 4 bases, and 8 bases lay between the germline ends. CDR3 DNA sequence: TGTGCCAGCAGTTACTCACAGGGCCCAGATACGCAGTATTTT. Residues: CASSYSQGPDTQYF.

By its share, this clonotype is medium-sized. The library was built for alpha chains, so this beta chain is an off-target read and its size means little. The CDR3 sequence is CASSPLAGQSYDTQYF. For the CDR3, the DNA is TGTGCCAGCAGCCCTCTTGCGGGACAGTCCTACGATACGCAGTATTTT. The V gene is TRBV9, the J gene TRBJ2-3; D is perhaps TRBD1 (7 bases). With 4 bases removed from V and 6 bases from J, the gap between germline ends came to 21 bases. Germline CDR1 and CDR2: SGDLS and YYNGEE. There are 16 residues in the CDR3.

This clonotype was observed a handful of times. Since the library was made to target alpha chains, this beta chain is a stray read and its abundance is not meaningful. This rearrangement joins TRBV5-6 to TRBJ2-1; D perhaps matches TRBD1 (6 bases). With 4 bases removed from V and 4 bases from J, the gap between germline ends came to 15 bases. The CDR3 sequence is 15 residues long. Germline CDR1 SGHDT, CDR2 YYEEEE. DNA of the CDR3: TGTGCCAGCAGCCCCGCCGGGACACCATACAATGAGCAGTTCTTC. Protein product: CASSPAGTPYNEQFF.

In regard to this clonotype: This beta chain is an off-target read within a library intended for alpha chains, so its frequency means little. V and J are TRBV2 and TRBJ2-5, with D uncertain. V lost 6 bases and J 5 bases, leaving 16 bases between the germline ends. CDR1 SNHLY and CDR2 FYNNEI come from the germline V gene. This CDR3 spans 14 amino acids. In DNA form, the CDR3 reads TGTGCCAGCAGGAGGACGGAGACCTGGGAGACCCAGTACTTC. It translates to CASRRTETWETQYF.

For this clonotype: This beta chain is off target for a library built for alpha chains, so its abundance means little. J is TRBJ2-7 and V is TRBV20-1; 10 nucleotides line up with TRBD1. The CDR3 consists of 13 residues. V shed 4 bases, J shed 3 bases, and the junction held 3 bases outside the gene matches. The V gene's germline CDR1 is DFQATT and CDR2 SNEGSKA (reference sequence). This chain's CDR3 is CSAKRTGGYEQYF. CDR3 sequence (DNA): TGCAGTGCTAAACGGACAGGGGGCTACGAGCAGTACTTC.

With respect to this clonotype: This beta chain is a stray sequence in a library constructed for alpha chains; its clone size is not meaningful. V is TRBV6-5 and J is TRBJ2-2; 8 bases fit TRBD1. The CDR3 covers 16 residues. The ends lost 5 bases at V and 7 bases at J; junction bases unmatched: 12. Germline V lookup: CDR1 MNHEY, CDR2 SVGAGI. This chain's CDR3 is CASSPGQGGSGGELFF. CDR3 nucleotide sequence: TGTGCCAGCAGTCCCGGACAGGGAGGAAGTGGCGGGGAGCTGTTTTTT.

This clonotype was counted between two and nine times. Being off target in a library aimed at alpha chains, this beta chain has a size of little meaning. The chain links TRBV19 to TRBJ2-7; maybe TRBD2 (5 bases). Trimming left V 5 bases short and J 0 bases short, with 14 bases between. There are 15 residues in the CDR3. From germline, CDR1 is LNHDA and CDR2 SQIVND (reference sequence). CDR3 amino acids: CASSPRWESSYEQYF. DNA of the CDR3: TGTGCCAGTAGTCCCCGTTGGGAGAGCTCCTACGAGCAGTACTTC.

This clonotype occurred a few times. As an off-target read in a library built for alpha chains, this beta chain has a frequency of little significance. V is TRBV7-9 and J is TRBJ2-1; 7 bases agree with TRBD2. Germline CDR1 and CDR2: SEHNR and FQNEAQ (reference sequence). Trimming at V came to 0 bases and at J to 7 bases, leaving 6 bases not matched to a gene. This CDR3 has 15 residues. CDR3 nucleotide sequence: TGTGCCAGCAGCTTAGCGGGAGGGCCAAATAATGAGCAGTTCTTC. This sequence encodes CASSLAGGPNNEQFF. The full variable domain, in which reference TRBV7-9 and TRBJ2-1 provide the parts outside the CDR3, is DTGVSQNPRHKITKRGQNVTFRCDPISEHNRLYWYRQTLGQGPEFLTYFQNEAQLEKSRLLSDRFSAERPKGSFSTLEIQRTEQGDSAMYLCASSLAGGPNNEQFFGPGTRLTVL.

This clonotype came up a few times. Little can be read into the size of this beta chain, an off-target read in a library designed for alpha chains. V usage is TRBV5-1 and J usage is TRBJ2-3, with 8 nucleotides matching TRBD2. This CDR3 has 14 residues. J gave up 6 bases and V 4 bases, and 7 bases lay outside the gene matches. Germline V lookup: CDR1 SGHRS, CDR2 YFSETQ. CDR3 bases: TGCGCCAGCAGCCGAGCGGGAGTAGCCGATACGCAGTATTTT. Protein: CASSRAGVADTQYF.

The sample holds a few counts of this clonotype. This beta chain appears as a stray read in a library generated for alpha chains; its size is not informative. This chain's CDR3 is CASMGIGQPQHF. The CDR3 DNA reads TGTGCCAGTATGGGCATAGGCCAGCCCCAGCATTTT. This rearrangement joins TRBV19 to TRBJ1-5; no clear D. The CDR3 consists of 12 residues. In germline, CDR1 is LNHDA, CDR2 SQIVND (reference sequence). V was cut by 7 bases and J by 7 bases, with 11 bases left in between.

Relative to its sample, this clonotype is medium-sized. A library made for alpha chains picked up this beta chain off target, so its size means little. This chain links TRBV20-1 with TRBJ2-5; TRBD2 is a possible D gene (5 bases). V was shortened by 1 base and J by 2 bases, with 20 bases between the two germline ends. Germline assignment: CDR1 DFQATT and CDR2 SNEGSKA (reference sequence). The CDR3 covers 17 residues. CDR3 region: CSARALFSSGPQETQYF. CDR3 DNA: TGCAGTGCTAGAGCACTTTTTTCGAGCGGACCACAAGAGACCCAGTACTTC.